This T cell receptor (beta chain) stems from a study of CD8 T cells in ankylosing spondylitis. This clonotype has a count of ten or more. Its specificity is unknown. The CDR3 has 11 amino acids. CDR1 is SQVTM, CDR2 ANQGSEA, per germline. The ends were cut back, 5 bases at V and 9 bases at J, with 11 bases in the middle. Generation of TCR beta libraries employed quantitative 5'-RACE incorporating molecular barcodes. Each CDR3 protein is one row after TCRdb ran MiXCR on the 5' RACE reads. This repertoire shows about 270,000 distinct CDR3 sequences, 30% to 35% found once; its top ten account for around 4%. Findings and limits, study-wide: What appeared characteristic of ankylosing spondylitis blood was a TCR beta motif of about eight highly homologous variants.

V usage is TRBV29-1 and J usage is TRBJ2-1; D is unresolved. Sequencing was carried out using blood, either unsorted or a sorted T cell fraction (not recorded which). The TCR comes from a male donor with ankylosing spondylitis or in good health (not recorded which). The CDR3, as DNA: TGCAGCGTTCGGTCAAGCGCTGAGCAGTTCTTC. Its translation: CSVRSSAEQFF.